This T cell receptor beta chain was captured by sequencing in a study of T cells in Graves' hyperthyroidism and ophthalmopathy. About the research overall: Peripheral blood samples were taken at initial diagnosis, prior to any treatment.

RNA transcripts yielded amplified TCR beta CDR3 regions. The primer set for the first-round RT-PCR of the TCR CDR3 was HTBI. TCRdb re-called the multiplex PCR reads with MiXCR, one entry per CDR3 protein. The sample includes about 400,000 distinct CDR3 sequences, approximately 13% of them seen just once. V shed 2 bases and J shed 5 bases, with 11 bases lying between them. The germline V gene has CDR1 SGHNT and CDR2 YYREEE (reference sequence). This CDR3 contains 14 residues. The study enrolled patients aged 18 to 65 with newly diagnosed hyperthyroidism of under 2 months' duration. Patients were excluded for uncontrolled infection, other autoimmune disease, pregnancy or lactation. Diagnoses were made from clinical symptoms, serum measures (thyroxine and TRAb), thyroid ultrasound and orbital computed tomography.

Sequencing was performed on blood. The chain uses TRBV5-4 and TRBJ1-5; tentative D call: TRBD1 (5 bases). This receptor was taken from a woman younger than 30 with Graves' hyperthyroidism. For the CDR3, the DNA is TGTGCCAGCAGCTTTCAGGGTCGCGATCAGCCCCAGCATTTT. Its protein product is CASSFQGRDQPQHF.